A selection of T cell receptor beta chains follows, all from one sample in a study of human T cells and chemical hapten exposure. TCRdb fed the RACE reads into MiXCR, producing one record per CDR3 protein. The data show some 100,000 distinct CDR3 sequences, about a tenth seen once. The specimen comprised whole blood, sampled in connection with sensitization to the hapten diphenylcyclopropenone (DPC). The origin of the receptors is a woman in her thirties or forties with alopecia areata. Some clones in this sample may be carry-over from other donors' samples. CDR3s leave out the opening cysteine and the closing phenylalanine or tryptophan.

ASSPIGGIKLF	TRBJ1-4	TRBV5-6
ASSPTGTGLSNQPQH	TRBJ1-5	TRBV4-1
ASTHRTTGNTIY	TRBJ1-3	TRBV7-2
ASSPTANTIY	TRBJ1-3	TRBV12-3/TRBV12-4
ASSQERGKGYT	TRBJ1-2	TRBV4-3
SALGQLDNQPQH	TRBJ1-5	TRBV20-1
SVEFRDRRY	TRBJ2-5	TRBV29-1
ASSVAGGFETQY	TRBJ2-5	TRBV9
ASSQEGPPWEQY	TRBJ2-7	TRBV4-1
ASSLLPGTGELF	TRBJ2-2	TRBV7-3
ASSPGLAGGQETQY	TRBJ2-5	TRBV12-3/TRBV12-4
SVSKLAGGRSEQF	TRBJ2-1	TRBV29-1
ASSLVGPGSGGGDTQY	TRBJ2-3	TRBV11-2
ASSLGGARGELF	TRBJ2-2	TRBV7-6
AWITGNGYT	TRBJ1-2	TRBV30
ASSLAFITSRHGNEQF	TRBJ2-1	TRBV7-2
ASSLGLSAGGYNEQF	TRBJ2-1	TRBV5-1
ASSLSGGGNEQF	TRBJ2-1	TRBV6-6
ATSDAGQGATGELF	TRBJ2-2	TRBV24-1
ASSVDLAGYYNEQF	TRBJ2-1	TRBV9
ASSPTQAGGDEQF	TRBJ2-1	TRBV18
ASSVAGVYYEQY	TRBJ2-7	TRBV7-2
ASSSHGAF	TRBJ1-1	TRBV7-2
AWSVRREKLF	TRBJ1-4	TRBV30
ASSTPGLASYEQY	TRBJ2-7	TRBV7-2
ASSLYDGNTEAF	TRBJ1-1	TRBV6-1
ASGPLATNEKLF	TRBJ1-4	TRBV9
ASSMDRSLAKNIQY	TRBJ2-4	TRBV5-4
ASSLIATFSSYEQY	TRBJ2-7	TRBV27
ASSLRGAKAGYT	TRBJ1-2	TRBV28
ASSFGGMGPPGTQY	TRBJ2-5	TRBV12-3/TRBV12-4
ASSEPGTPSSYEQY	TRBJ2-7	TRBV25-1
ASSLVQGELNSPLH	TRBJ1-6	TRBV28
ASSPGGGMNTEAF	TRBJ1-1	TRBV9
SAAVGGYEQY	TRBJ2-7	TRBV20-1
ASSQAWTAQNQPQH	TRBJ1-5	TRBV4-1
ASSEGTVATYT	TRBJ1-2	TRBV2
ASSPPAGATYEQY	TRBJ2-7	TRBV18